This TCR beta chain was documented in a study of brain T cells in children with intractable seizures. Study results and caveats: Pre-surgery blood may have been undersampled, hiding some clones.

Surgery cases with the highest brain T cell transcript signatures were chosen for sequencing. The repertoire was sequenced with immunoSEQ multiplex PCR; TCRdb's copy has only in-frame clones and lacks some. In the table there are under 150,000 clones, 94% of which are singletons. This clone was picked up one time. The antigen is undetermined. The V end was cut by 1 base, the J end by 6 bases, with 17 bases between. The CDR3 consists of 16 residues. Germline lookup yields CDR1 LGHDT and CDR2 YNNKEL (reference sequence). The chain couples TRBV3-1 (or the pseudogene TRBV3-2) to TRBJ2-3; D is perhaps TRBD2 (6 bases). The TCR sequence derives from a boy under three years old with hemimegalencephaly and intractable seizures. The sample in question was peripheral blood, obtained at surgery. The CDR3 DNA reads as TGTGCCAGCAGCCAAGTCAGTCGGGGCGGGGTGGATACGCAGTATTTT. Amino acids: CASSQVSRGGVDTQYF.